These T cell receptor beta chains were read from a single sample in a study of blood T cell repertoires in COVID-19. The protocol was immunoSEQ multiplex PCR, while the TCRdb copy is restricted to in-frame clones and leaves out a portion. The sample consists of under 200,000 clones, roughly nine tenths of them appearing once. The sample comprised peripheral blood. All receptors derive from a woman in her seventies with acute or convalescent COVID-19. Each CDR3 is given with its conserved first and last residue. The order of the fields is D gene, V gene, clone size, J gene, CDR3 protein, CDR3 DNA. The D gene is left open where the match is weak. Only some rows state a clone size, as once, few, many or a class for expanded clones.

d_gene: TRBD1; v_gene: TRBV19; abundance: NA; j_gene: TRBJ2-7; CDR3aa: CASKFRQGPSEQYF; CDR3nt: TGTGCCAGTAAATTCCGACAGGGCCCCAGCGAGCAGTACTTC
d_gene: NA; v_gene: TRBV19; abundance: NA; j_gene: TRBJ1-1; CDR3aa: CASSIAGGEAFF; CDR3nt: TGTGCCAGTAGTATAGCCGGGGGGGAAGCTTTCTTT
d_gene: TRBD1; v_gene: TRBV2; abundance: NA; j_gene: TRBJ1-1; CDR3aa: CATHNGQANTEAFF; CDR3nt: TGTGCCACCCACAATGGACAGGCGAACACTGAAGCTTTCTTT
d_gene: NA; v_gene: TRBV4-3; abundance: NA; j_gene: TRBJ2-6; CDR3aa: CASSQDSSGANVLAF; CDR3nt: TGCGCCAGCAGCCAGGACAGCTCTGGGGCCAACGTCCTGGCTTTC
d_gene: TRBD2; v_gene: TRBV9; abundance: NA; j_gene: TRBJ2-7; CDR3aa: CASSHGTSGSVSYEQYF; CDR3nt: TGTGCCAGCAGCCACGGGACTAGCGGGAGTGTGTCCTACGAGCAGTACTTC
d_gene: NA; v_gene: TRBV12-1; abundance: NA; j_gene: TRBJ2-6; CDR3aa: CASRFRDRGSGANVLTF; CDR3nt: TGTGCCAGCAGGTTCAGGGACAGGGGCTCTGGGGCCAACGTCCTGACTTTC
d_gene: NA; v_gene: TRBV6-5; abundance: NA; j_gene: TRBJ1-2; CDR3aa: CASSRGPHYGYTF; CDR3nt: TGTGCCAGCAGTCGAGGGCCGCACTATGGCTACACCTTC
d_gene: TRBD1; v_gene: TRBV12-3/TRBV12-4; abundance: NA; j_gene: TRBJ1-6; CDR3aa: CASSSTGHSPLHF; CDR3nt: TGTGCCAGCAGTTCGACAGGGCATTCACCCCTCCACTTT
d_gene: NA; v_gene: TRBV19; abundance: NA; j_gene: TRBJ2-5; CDR3aa: CASSIQGRGETQYF; CDR3nt: TGTGCCAGTAGTATACAGGGGCGCGGAGAGACCCAGTACTTC
d_gene: NA; v_gene: TRBV30; abundance: NA; j_gene: TRBJ2-7; CDR3aa: CAWMVQGTYEQYF; CDR3nt: TGTGCCTGGATGGTACAGGGAACCTACGAGCAGTACTTC
d_gene: NA; v_gene: TRBV21-1; abundance: NA; j_gene: TRBJ1-1; CDR3aa: CASSQGARGAFF; CDR3nt: TGTGCCAGCAGCCAGGGGGCGAGGGGAGCTTTCTTT
d_gene: NA; v_gene: TRBV28; abundance: once; j_gene: TRBJ2-5; CDR3aa: CASSSLETQYF; CDR3nt: TGTGCCAGCAGTTCACTGGAGACCCAGTACTTC
d_gene: NA; v_gene: TRBV7-7; abundance: NA; j_gene: TRBJ2-3; CDR3aa: CASSSGRGSRDTQYF; CDR3nt: TGTGCCAGCAGCTCGGGCCGGGGATCAAGAGATACGCAGTATTTT
d_gene: TRBD1; v_gene: TRBV5-1; abundance: NA; j_gene: TRBJ2-3; CDR3aa: CASSLTYVTGFTDTQYF; CDR3nt: TGCGCCAGCAGCTTGACATACGTGACAGGGTTCACAGATACGCAGTATTTT
d_gene: TRBD2; v_gene: TRBV7-7; abundance: NA; j_gene: TRBJ2-3; CDR3aa: CASSLAGRGTDTQYF; CDR3nt: TGTGCTAGCAGCTTAGCTGGGAGGGGCACAGATACGCAGTATTTT
d_gene: NA; v_gene: TRBV7-7; abundance: NA; j_gene: TRBJ1-1; CDR3aa: CASRRRITEAFF; CDR3nt: TGTGCCAGCCGGAGGAGGATTACTGAAGCTTTCTTT
d_gene: TRBD1; v_gene: TRBV3-1/TRBV3-2; abundance: NA; j_gene: TRBJ1-4; CDR3aa: CASSQNAGGFGEKLFF; CDR3nt: TGTGCCAGCAGCCAAAACGCAGGGGGCTTTGGGGAAAAACTGTTTTTT
d_gene: NA; v_gene: TRBV15; abundance: NA; j_gene: TRBJ2-7; CDR3aa: CATSRDVASSYEQYF; CDR3nt: TGTGCCACCAGCAGAGATGTTGCGTCGTCCTACGAGCAGTACTTC
d_gene: NA; v_gene: TRBV3-1/TRBV3-2; abundance: NA; j_gene: TRBJ1-5; CDR3aa: CASSQAPGQPQHF; CDR3nt: TGTGCCAGCAGCCAAGCCCCCGGTCAGCCCCAGCATTTT
d_gene: NA; v_gene: TRBV4-3; abundance: NA; j_gene: TRBJ2-7; CDR3aa: CASSQEGHSSYEQYF; CDR3nt: TGCGCCAGCAGCCAAGAGGGACACAGCTCCTACGAGCAGTACTTC
d_gene: NA; v_gene: TRBV6-5; abundance: NA; j_gene: TRBJ1-3; CDR3aa: CASREKGVSGNTIYF; CDR3nt: TGTGCCAGCAGGGAGAAAGGGGTGTCTGGAAACACCATATATTTT
d_gene: NA; v_gene: TRBV27; abundance: NA; j_gene: TRBJ2-7; CDR3aa: CASSLQGAYEQYF; CDR3nt: TGTGCCAGCAGTTTACAGGGTGCCTACGAGCAGTACTTC
d_gene: TRBD2; v_gene: TRBV3-1/TRBV3-2; abundance: NA; j_gene: TRBJ2-1; CDR3aa: CASSQDLSSGGYNEQFF; CDR3nt: TGTGCCAGCAGCCAAGATCTGTCTAGCGGGGGGTACAATGAGCAGTTCTTC
d_gene: NA; v_gene: TRBV6-5; abundance: NA; j_gene: TRBJ2-7; CDR3aa: CASSYVAGTFPYEQYF; CDR3nt: TGTGCCAGCAGTTACGTCGCCGGGACATTTCCTTACGAGCAGTACTTC
d_gene: NA; v_gene: TRBV10-2; abundance: NA; j_gene: TRBJ1-2; CDR3aa: CASSEVTGHFYGYTF; CDR3nt: TGCGCCAGCAGTGAGGTGACAGGCCACTTCTATGGCTACACCTTC
d_gene: TRBD2; v_gene: TRBV7-2; abundance: once; j_gene: TRBJ2-1; CDR3aa: CASSLFGLENNEQFF; CDR3nt: TGTGCCAGCAGCTTGTTTGGACTAGAGAACAATGAGCAGTTCTTC
d_gene: NA; v_gene: TRBV10-3; abundance: NA; j_gene: TRBJ2-2; CDR3aa: CAISEEYTGELFF; CDR3nt: TGTGCCATCAGTGAGGAGTACACCGGGGAGCTGTTTTTT
d_gene: NA; v_gene: TRBV30; abundance: NA; j_gene: TRBJ1-5; CDR3aa: CAWSSGINWPQHF; CDR3nt: TGTGCCTGGAGTTCGGGGATAAATTGGCCCCAGCATTTT
d_gene: TRBD2; v_gene: TRBV6-2/TRBV6-3; abundance: NA; j_gene: TRBJ2-2; CDR3aa: CASSFLADTGELFF; CDR3nt: TGTGCCAGCAGTTTCCTAGCGGACACCGGGGAGCTGTTTTTT
d_gene: NA; v_gene: TRBV11-3; abundance: NA; j_gene: TRBJ2-2; CDR3aa: CASSMSDTGELFF; CDR3nt: TGTGCCAGCAGCATGTCGGACACCGGGGAGCTGTTTTTT
d_gene: NA; v_gene: TRBV10-3; abundance: NA; j_gene: TRBJ2-2; CDR3aa: CAIRLGANTGELFF; CDR3nt: TGTGCCATCCGATTGGGAGCGAACACCGGGGAGCTGTTTTTT
d_gene: NA; v_gene: TRBV20-1; abundance: few; j_gene: TRBJ1-5; CDR3aa: CSASASGIYSNQPQHF; CDR3nt: TGCAGTGCTAGTGCGTCGGGGATCTATAGCAATCAGCCCCAGCATTTT
d_gene: NA; v_gene: TRBV5-6; abundance: NA; j_gene: TRBJ1-2; CDR3aa: CASTRGGSMGQNYGYTF; CDR3nt: TGTGCCAGCACCCGGGGGGGCAGTATGGGGCAAAACTATGGCTACACCTTC
d_gene: TRBD1; v_gene: TRBV7-2; abundance: once; j_gene: TRBJ2-1; CDR3aa: CASSLSGTGGYNEQFF; CDR3nt: TGTGCCAGCAGCCTATCCGGGACAGGGGGCTACAATGAGCAGTTCTTC
d_gene: NA; v_gene: TRBV6-5; abundance: once; j_gene: TRBJ2-3; CDR3aa: CASSQRDTQYF; CDR3nt: TGTGCCAGCAGTCAACGGGATACGCAGTATTTT
d_gene: TRBD1; v_gene: TRBV6-1; abundance: NA; j_gene: TRBJ2-7; CDR3aa: CASSEGGQGYEQYF; CDR3nt: TGTGCCAGCAGTGAAGGGGGACAGGGCTACGAGCAGTACTTC
d_gene: TRBD1; v_gene: TRBV7-9; abundance: NA; j_gene: TRBJ1-3; CDR3aa: CASSLAGTGGNTIYF; CDR3nt: TGTGCCAGCAGCTTAGCCGGGACAGGTGGAAACACCATATATTTT
d_gene: TRBD2; v_gene: TRBV15; abundance: NA; j_gene: TRBJ2-5; CDR3aa: CATSRNSGELETQYF; CDR3nt: TGTGCCACCAGCAGAAATAGCGGGGAACTCGAGACCCAGTACTTC
d_gene: TRBD1; v_gene: TRBV19; abundance: NA; j_gene: TRBJ2-3; CDR3aa: CASSNGQGTDTQYF; CDR3nt: TGTGCCAGTAGTAACGGACAGGGCACAGATACGCAGTATTTT
d_gene: NA; v_gene: TRBV30; abundance: NA; j_gene: TRBJ1-2; CDR3aa: CAWGSRVSGYTF; CDR3nt: TGTGCCTGGGGATCCAGGGTCTCTGGCTACACCTTC
d_gene: NA; v_gene: TRBV6-5; abundance: NA; j_gene: TRBJ1-4; CDR3aa: CASSYRHGTNEKLFF; CDR3nt: TGTGCCAGCAGTTATAGACACGGAACTAATGAAAAACTGTTTTTT
d_gene: NA; v_gene: TRBV5-1; abundance: NA; j_gene: TRBJ1-6; CDR3aa: CASSLGGGGSYNSPLHF; CDR3nt: TGCGCCAGCAGCTTGGGAGGAGGCGGCTCCTATAATTCACCCCTCCACTTT
d_gene: NA; v_gene: TRBV10-2; abundance: NA; j_gene: TRBJ2-1; CDR3aa: CASSELLSRVSYNEQFF; CDR3nt: TGCGCCAGCAGTGAGTTGTTGAGTCGCGTCTCCTACAATGAGCAGTTCTTC
d_gene: NA; v_gene: TRBV7-9; abundance: NA; j_gene: TRBJ2-5; CDR3aa: CASSLIPKLTKRAQETQYF; CDR3nt: TGTGCCAGCAGCTTAATCCCGAAGTTAACAAAGCGGGCACAAGAGACCCAGTACTTC
d_gene: TRBD2; v_gene: TRBV7-9; abundance: NA; j_gene: TRBJ2-1; CDR3aa: CASSLEVSGGLRIYNEQFF; CDR3nt: TGTGCCAGCAGCTTAGAGGTTAGCGGGGGCCTCCGCATCTACAATGAGCAGTTCTTC
d_gene: NA; v_gene: TRBV18; abundance: NA; j_gene: TRBJ2-2; CDR3aa: CASSDSRGIGELFF; CDR3nt: TGTGCCAGCTCCGACAGTCGGGGGATCGGGGAGCTGTTTTTT
d_gene: NA; v_gene: TRBV7-9; abundance: NA; j_gene: TRBJ1-4; CDR3aa: CASSFPAHFTRLVNEKLFF; CDR3nt: TGTGCCAGCAGCTTTCCCGCCCATTTTACTCGACTAGTTAATGAAAAACTGTTTTTT
d_gene: NA; v_gene: TRBV24-1; abundance: NA; j_gene: TRBJ2-3; CDR3aa: CATSRGSSSTDTQYF; CDR3nt: TGTGCCACCAGTAGAGGGTCCTCTAGCACAGATACGCAGTATTTT
d_gene: NA; v_gene: TRBV28; abundance: NA; j_gene: TRBJ1-5; CDR3aa: CASRPTTGTNQPQHF; CDR3nt: TGTGCCAGCAGACCCACAACAGGGACCAATCAGCCCCAGCATTTT
d_gene: TRBD1; v_gene: TRBV27; abundance: NA; j_gene: TRBJ1-2; CDR3aa: CASSLKGARSYGYTF; CDR3nt: TGTGCCAGCAGTTTAAAGGGGGCGCGCTCCTATGGCTACACCTTC
d_gene: NA; v_gene: TRBV2; abundance: NA; j_gene: TRBJ1-6; CDR3aa: CASSGRGMSSYNSPLHF; CDR3nt: TGTGCCAGCAGTGGGCGGGGAATGAGCTCCTATAATTCACCCCTCCACTTT
d_gene: NA; v_gene: TRBV30; abundance: few; j_gene: TRBJ1-2; CDR3aa: CAWSAGGWVYGYTF; CDR3nt: TGTGCCTGGAGTGCCGGGGGGTGGGTCTATGGCTACACCTTC
d_gene: TRBD2; v_gene: TRBV5-6; abundance: NA; j_gene: TRBJ2-5; CDR3aa: CASSLTTSGGGQETQYF; CDR3nt: TGTGCCAGCAGCTTGACAACTAGCGGGGGTGGCCAAGAGACCCAGTACTTC
d_gene: NA; v_gene: TRBV4-2; abundance: NA; j_gene: TRBJ1-2; CDR3aa: CASSQELIVRGLKGYTF; CDR3nt: TGTGCCAGCAGCCAAGAACTCATCGTCAGGGGTTTGAAGGGCTACACCTTC